This is a list of T cell receptor beta chains from one sample in a study of PD-L1 blockade in urothelial cancer. Sequencing used immunoSEQ multiplex PCR; TCRdb keeps in-frame clones, though not all of them. The sample has approximately 51,000 clones; more than 70% are singletons. The sample in question was PBMCs, obtained around atezolizumab (anti-PD-L1) treatment. All receptors derive from a man aged 55 to 70 with urothelial cancer. The CDR3 runs from the conserved cysteine through the conserved F or W. The order of the fields is V gene, J gene, D gene, CDR3 protein. D genes are given only for firm matches.

v_gene: TRBV29-1; j_gene: TRBJ1-1; d_gene: .; CDR3aa: CSANRGRRNTEAFF
v_gene: TRBV6-6; j_gene: TRBJ1-5; d_gene: TRBD1; CDR3aa: CASRGTESNQPQHF
v_gene: TRBV19; j_gene: TRBJ2-1; d_gene: .; CDR3aa: CASSRAGLSSYNEQFF
v_gene: TRBV7-3; j_gene: TRBJ1-1; d_gene: .; CDR3aa: CASSSQNGGAEAFF
v_gene: TRBV9; j_gene: TRBJ2-3; d_gene: .; CDR3aa: CASSAEQGTVTDTQYF
v_gene: TRBV30; j_gene: TRBJ2-7; d_gene: .; CDR3aa: CAWKGHLSSYEQYF
v_gene: TRBV11-2; j_gene: TRBJ2-1; d_gene: TRBD2; CDR3aa: CASSFGLAGSNEQFF
v_gene: TRBV7-8; j_gene: TRBJ1-5; d_gene: .; CDR3aa: CASSPQQGKPQHF
v_gene: TRBV7-9; j_gene: TRBJ1-2; d_gene: .; CDR3aa: CASSLATSGYTF
v_gene: TRBV28; j_gene: TRBJ2-5; d_gene: .; CDR3aa: CASSPWDTSAETQYF
v_gene: TRBV6-5; j_gene: TRBJ1-1; d_gene: .; CDR3aa: CASSQRTENTEAFF
v_gene: TRBV6-1; j_gene: TRBJ1-4; d_gene: .; CDR3aa: CASTLTVTNEKLFF
v_gene: TRBV27; j_gene: TRBJ2-1; d_gene: .; CDR3aa: CASSFPGYNEQFF
v_gene: TRBV7-8; j_gene: TRBJ1-1; d_gene: TRBD1; CDR3aa: CASSLPGTGGLNTEAFF
v_gene: TRBV25-1; j_gene: TRBJ2-7; d_gene: TRBD1; CDR3aa: CASIGQGWYEQYF
v_gene: TRBV19; j_gene: TRBJ2-2; d_gene: TRBD1; CDR3aa: CASRPRDRGTGELFF
v_gene: TRBV19; j_gene: TRBJ2-7; d_gene: .; CDR3aa: CASTGFQADEQYF
v_gene: TRBV10-2; j_gene: TRBJ2-1; d_gene: .; CDR3aa: CASSEDWGRWNEQFF
v_gene: TRBV10-3; j_gene: TRBJ2-7; d_gene: .; CDR3aa: CAISDFARSSYEQYF
v_gene: TRBV5-4; j_gene: TRBJ2-1; d_gene: TRBD1; CDR3aa: CASSSATGADNEQFF
v_gene: TRBV5-1; j_gene: TRBJ2-1; d_gene: .; CDR3aa: CASSLELYNEQFF
v_gene: TRBV6-6; j_gene: TRBJ2-3; d_gene: .; CDR3aa: CATTPRDTQYF
v_gene: TRBV5-4; j_gene: TRBJ1-1; d_gene: .; CDR3aa: CASSLAGGDTEAFF
v_gene: TRBV30; j_gene: TRBJ2-5; d_gene: .; CDR3aa: CAWSAASHGQETQYF
v_gene: TRBV4-2; j_gene: TRBJ1-1; d_gene: .; CDR3aa: CASSQEAPDRNTEAFF
v_gene: TRBV5-4; j_gene: TRBJ2-7; d_gene: .; CDR3aa: CAITPSGLYEQYF
v_gene: TRBV7-9; j_gene: TRBJ1-3; d_gene: TRBD1; CDR3aa: CASRVPGQATSGNTIYF
v_gene: TRBV9; j_gene: TRBJ2-5; d_gene: TRBD2; CDR3aa: CASSASGRKQETQYF
v_gene: TRBV5-1; j_gene: TRBJ2-3; d_gene: TRBD2; CDR3aa: CASSPGGDTDTQYF
v_gene: TRBV5-1; j_gene: TRBJ1-4; d_gene: .; CDR3aa: CASSLGLRTGEEKLFF
v_gene: TRBV6-6; j_gene: TRBJ1-5; d_gene: .; CDR3aa: CASSPGGSNQPQHF
v_gene: TRBV18; j_gene: TRBJ2-7; d_gene: TRBD1; CDR3aa: CASSPAGQGGYEQYF
v_gene: TRBV5-1; j_gene: TRBJ1-2; d_gene: .; CDR3aa: CASSLEGADYGYTF
v_gene: TRBV4-2; j_gene: TRBJ1-4; d_gene: .; CDR3aa: CASSQRSSGTIGSWVRTHEKLFF
v_gene: TRBV28; j_gene: TRBJ2-5; d_gene: TRBD2; CDR3aa: CASSRGLAGRNTLRGETQYF
v_gene: TRBV7-6; j_gene: TRBJ2-7; d_gene: .; CDR3aa: CASSLGSGIGEQYF
v_gene: TRBV6-5; j_gene: TRBJ1-2; d_gene: .; CDR3aa: CASSYHESFNYGYTF
v_gene: TRBV5-1; j_gene: TRBJ2-4; d_gene: .; CDR3aa: CASSSRGVDIQYF
v_gene: TRBV4-2; j_gene: TRBJ1-1; d_gene: .; CDR3aa: CASSQVRAGINTEAFF
v_gene: TRBV7-9; j_gene: TRBJ2-1; d_gene: TRBD1; CDR3aa: CASSRPGQPYNEQFF
v_gene: TRBV16; j_gene: TRBJ1-6; d_gene: TRBD1; CDR3aa: CASSLGQGLGSYNSPLHF
v_gene: TRBV27; j_gene: TRBJ1-5; d_gene: TRBD1; CDR3aa: CASRAGTGTNQPQHF
v_gene: TRBV9; j_gene: TRBJ1-4; d_gene: .; CDR3aa: CASSHPRGPGQGTEKLFF
v_gene: TRBV5-1; j_gene: TRBJ2-5; d_gene: .; CDR3aa: CASSRDPGAQETQYF
v_gene: TRBV7-9; j_gene: TRBJ2-1; d_gene: .; CDR3aa: CASSFGRGAHNEQFF
v_gene: TRBV11-3; j_gene: TRBJ2-1; d_gene: .; CDR3aa: CASFERGASYNEQFF
v_gene: TRBV11-3; j_gene: TRBJ1-1; d_gene: TRBD1; CDR3aa: CASSRGTGGNTEAFF
v_gene: TRBV6-5; j_gene: TRBJ1-3; d_gene: .; CDR3aa: CASSYSAGSPGNTIYF
v_gene: TRBV6-5; j_gene: TRBJ2-2; d_gene: .; CDR3aa: CASRPAIDTGELFF
v_gene: TRBV5-4; j_gene: TRBJ1-5; d_gene: .; CDR3aa: CATQMGGVGNQPQHF
v_gene: TRBV4-3; j_gene: TRBJ2-6; d_gene: .; CDR3aa: CASSQEGQGGANVLTF
v_gene: TRBV20-1; j_gene: TRBJ2-3; d_gene: .; CDR3aa: CSASSGDTQYF
v_gene: TRBV30; j_gene: TRBJ1-2; d_gene: .; CDR3aa: CAWSVGRRYGYTF
v_gene: TRBV5-1; j_gene: TRBJ2-1; d_gene: .; CDR3aa: CASSLAPLAQPSNEQFF
v_gene: TRBV18; j_gene: TRBJ2-3; d_gene: .; CDR3aa: CASSPTGISMTDTQYF
v_gene: TRBV5-1; j_gene: TRBJ2-1; d_gene: TRBD2; CDR3aa: CASSADAGGTYNEQFF
v_gene: TRBV7-3; j_gene: TRBJ2-5; d_gene: .; CDR3aa: CASSSGQKETQYF